This T cell receptor (beta chain) was observed in a study of T cell responses to AZD1222 COVID-19 vaccine. Overall study findings and caveats: Receipt of two AZD1222 doses was followed by a rise in Spike-specific TCR breadth and depth. Nearly half of spike-specific TCRs reportedly go after variant regions that carry no mutations. Among the donors, most were white British and more were female, and clonal diversity was possibly underestimated.

The table came from immunoSEQ multiplex PCR; TCRdb's copy has only in-frame clones and leaves some out. This table holds 140,000 or so clones, around 90% found once. This CDR3 contains 15 residues. The ends lost 2 bases at V and 6 bases at J; junction bases unmatched: 5. CDR1 MGHRA and CDR2 YSYEKL come from the germline V gene. This clone has just one count. The antigen is not known. Sample: peripheral blood, taken on day 0 of AZD1222 vaccination. V and J are TRBV4-1 and TRBJ2-1, with 9 bases matching TRBD2. This clonotype was obtained from an adult in good health. The CDR3 loop is CASSQIAGVFNEQFF. In nucleotides, the CDR3 is TGCGCCAGCAGCCAAATAGCGGGGGTGTTCAATGAGCAGTTCTTC.